This note documents a single TCR beta chain sequence. Its cognate antigen has yet to be identified. No base-level quality is on record; no much larger clone is a single base apart. The donors were 40 or so Caucasian individuals from Russia, aged roughly 6 to 100 years, who were systemically healthy. Approximately 9.7 milliliters of peripheral blood were drawn from each donor into EDTA-treated Vacutainer tubes. PBMCs were isolated by Ficoll-Paque density-gradient centrifugation, with at least 6 million obtained per sample. Total RNA was extracted from PBMCs with Trizol reagent, with at least 5 micrograms obtained per sample. The percentages of naive CD45RAhigh/CD27high T cells were determined by flow cytometry on a PBMC aliquot from every donor. This entry belongs to a study of blood T cells in healthy people across ages (dated by TCRdb to between 2014 and 2017). Turning to the overall study: In model experiments, template switching captured about one uniquely barcoded TCR beta cDNA molecule for every two T cells. The study measured age-related changes in TCR beta repertoire diversity using deep sequencing normalized with unique cDNA molecular identifiers. Four age groups were formed from the donors: young (average about 17 years), middle-aged (just under 40), aged (approximately 60) and long-lived (roughly 81). Donors of different ages were randomly distributed across sequencing lanes to avoid experimental bias. Two additional independent replicas of 1 million unique cDNA reads from the same blood draw were analyzed for two donors (one aged 18 to 29 and one aged 80 or older).

General study outcomes and caveats: A strong correlation was found between observed TCR beta diversity and the percentage of naive T cells measured by flow cytometry. As age increased, observed TCR beta diversity per million T cells dropped in a roughly linear way, and a significant reduction was already evident by age 40. The long-lived group showed more naive CD4+ T cells, fewer expanded clones and increased TCR diversity than the aged group, suggesting age selection. Donor CMV infection status was unknown, potentially confounding age-related changes in expanded clonotypes. Total diversity estimates from one million sequenced T cells were considered lower bounds and underestimates. Because profiling used bulk unsorted PBMCs, naive and antigen-experienced compartments could not be compared conclusively.

The CDR3 numbers 16 residues from cysteine through phenylalanine. Only CDR3 DNA is held: 48 bases, read in frame from base 1. The germline V gene sets CDR1 to SGHRS and CDR2 to YFSETQ. Library construction relied on 5' RACE. Instrument on record: Illumina HiSeq 2500. A second PCR of about 7 to 12 cycles was run with a J-beta primer mix and a sample-barcoded 5' primer. A template-switch 5' adaptor carrying 12 random nucleotides introduced a unique molecular identifier onto each TCR beta cDNA molecule. At least 2.5 million CDR3-containing paired-end reads were obtained from each sample. All of the RNA was converted into first-strand cDNA using the Mint cDNA synthesis kit, with a TRBC-specific oligonucleotide serving as the primer. Following uracil-DNA glycosylase treatment, a first 18-cycle PCR with universal primers M1SS and BC2_uni_R was performed on all cDNA. The paper's processing steps were these. For normalization, 1 million high-quality reads, each with a distinct molecular identifier, were randomly selected from each sample. Reads with shared molecular identifiers were discarded instead of being binned into consensus sequences. MiTCR, set to a Q25 quality threshold and the strictest error-elimination algorithm, was used for CDR3 identification, clonotype clustering and error correction. Lower-bound total TCR beta diversity was estimated with a nonparametric unseen species model using Euler transformation. The raw public reads went through TCRdb reprocessing: fastp at Q25, MiXCR clone calling, in-frame beta chains kept. Each record represents a unique CDR3 protein, reported with the most common genes and DNA among its rows. Clone size and V and J calls follow TCRdb, not the original study. The sample table shows approximately 700,000 distinct CDR3 sequences, and about a third are seen once. The top ten constitute over 15% of the sample.

This chain is built from TRBV5-1 and TRBJ2-1, with TRBD2 identical over 7 junction bases. The end of the DNA is better explained by TRBJ2-7, so the J call may be wrong. Input material: blood. The source is a woman aged 80 or older in good health. Donor details come from another sample of the same person, matched by shared clones. The CDR3 is CASSLLGGSSYNEQYF. The DNA sequence is given as TGCGCCAGCAGTTTGCTCGGGGGGAGCTCCTACAATGAGCAGTACTTC.